The subject of this entry is one T cell receptor (beta chain). Other DNA variants within this sample encode the same CDR3. This CDR3 spans 14 amino acids. The germline V gene encodes CDR1 SGDLS and CDR2 YYNGEE. V shed 1 base and J 0 bases; nucleotides not matched to a gene: 0. This table comes from immunoSEQ multiplex PCR, and its TCRdb copy is limited to in-frame clones, with some not included. This table has roughly 400,000 clones, 90% to 97% appearing once. This specimen belongs to a study of shared clonotypes between healthy human individuals. The sequenced sample consisted of memory CD8+ T cells sorted from blood. The subset here: CD45RO+ cells pooled with CCR7-negative TemRA cells. The chain joins TRBV9 to TRBJ2-7, with 8 bases fitting TRBD2. The receptor comes from a man aged 25-45 years in good health. CDR3 in DNA: TGTGCCAGCAGCGTACTAGCGGGCTCCTACGAGCAGTACTTC. Translated, it gives CASSVLAGSYEQYF.